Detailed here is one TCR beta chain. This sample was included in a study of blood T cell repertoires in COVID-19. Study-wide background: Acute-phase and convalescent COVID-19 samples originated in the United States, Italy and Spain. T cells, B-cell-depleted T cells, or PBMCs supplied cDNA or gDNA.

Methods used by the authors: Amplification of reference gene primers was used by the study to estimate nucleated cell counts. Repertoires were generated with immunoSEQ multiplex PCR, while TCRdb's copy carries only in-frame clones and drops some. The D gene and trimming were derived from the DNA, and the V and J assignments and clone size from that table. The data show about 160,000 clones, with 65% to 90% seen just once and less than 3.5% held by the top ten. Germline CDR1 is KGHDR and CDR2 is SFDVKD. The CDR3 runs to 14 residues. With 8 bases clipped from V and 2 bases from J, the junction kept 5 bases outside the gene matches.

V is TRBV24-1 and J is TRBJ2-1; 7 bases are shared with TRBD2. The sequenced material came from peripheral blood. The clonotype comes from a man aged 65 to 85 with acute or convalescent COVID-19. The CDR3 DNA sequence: TGTGCCACCAATAGTGGGAGGGCCTACAATGAGCAGTTCTTC. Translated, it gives CATNSGRAYNEQFF.